This TCR beta chain emerged from a study of blood T cells in healthy people across ages. Per sample, no less than 5.5 micrograms of total RNA were extracted. With a J-beta primer mix and a sample-barcoded 5' primer, a second PCR ran about 6 to 11 cycles. TCRdb redid the calling of the 5' RACE reads with MiXCR, one entry per CDR3 protein. This sample carries roughly 900,000 distinct CDR3 sequences, more than 25% of them seen once, and the ten largest clones take around 15%. This clonotype was counted ten times or more. The target antigen is unknown. Study results and limitations: Diversity of TCR beta per million T cells declined in a roughly linear way with age.

Trimming pared 3 bases from V and 5 bases from J, leaving 16 bases between. This CDR3 has 15 residues. Germline V lookup: CDR1 SGHTA, CDR2 FQGNSA. The clonotype originates from a woman older than 75 in good health. The sequenced sample was blood. The V call is TRBV7-2, the J call TRBJ2-5; D is possibly TRBD1 or TRBD2 (6 bases each). This CDR3 is CASSLWGATSETQYF. CDR3 nucleotides: TGTGCCAGCAGCTTGTGGGGGGCGACTTCGGAGACCCAGTACTTC.